This T cell receptor (beta chain) was recovered during a study of CD8+ T cells in alopecia areata. Overall study: The drug, oral tofacitinib, was given to treated patients at 5 to 10 mg twice daily.

General study points: Affected scalp, especially in alopecia totalis/universalis, had a higher clonality than normal scalp did. Scalp sample sequencing also detects resident alphabeta T cells of normal skin.

As concerns this clone: Antigen specificity is unknown.

RNA was extracted and reverse transcribed into cDNA as the sequencing template. Repertoires were generated with immunoSEQ multiplex PCR, while TCRdb's copy carries only in-frame clones and drops some. The sample includes over 150,000 clones, almost 65% of them seen just once. The CDR3 sequence is 11 residues long. Trimming pared 1 base from V and 8 bases from J, leaving 6 bases between. Per germline, CDR1 SQVTM and CDR2 ANQGSEA. The rearrangement uses TRBV29-1 and TRBJ2-1; D ambiguous. The sample here was CD4+ T cells sorted from blood, taken at week 0. The TCR sequence derives from a human donor with alopecia areata. The CDR3 sequence: CSVEGKDEQFF. CDR3 in DNA: TGCAGCGTTGAAGGCAAGGATGAGCAGTTCTTC.